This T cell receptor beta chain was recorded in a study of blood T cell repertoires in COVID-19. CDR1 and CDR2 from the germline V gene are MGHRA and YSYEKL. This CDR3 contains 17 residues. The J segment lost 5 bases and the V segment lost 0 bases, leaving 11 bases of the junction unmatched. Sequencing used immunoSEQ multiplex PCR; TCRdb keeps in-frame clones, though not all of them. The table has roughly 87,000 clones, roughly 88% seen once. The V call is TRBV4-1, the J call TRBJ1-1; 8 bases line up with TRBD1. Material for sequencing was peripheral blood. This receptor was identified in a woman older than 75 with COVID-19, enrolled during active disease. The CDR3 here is CASSQEGQGQLVTEAFF. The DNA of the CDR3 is TGCGCCAGCAGCCAAGAAGGACAGGGACAACTTGTTACTGAAGCTTTCTTT.